What follows is one T cell receptor (beta chain) and its context. Its matching antigen is unknown. This entry comes from a study of blood T cells in healthy people across ages. Study-wide findings and caveats: No conclusive comparison of naive versus antigen-experienced cells was possible with unsorted PBMCs. The long-lived group displayed more naive CD4+ cells, plus higher diversity, than the aged donors did. The unknown donor CMV status may have confounded expanded clonotype changes.

The length of the CDR3 is 15 residues. CDR1 MRHNA and CDR2 SNTAGT come from the germline V gene. V was clipped by 6 bases and J by 5 bases; unmatched bases: 6. The use of a sample-barcoded 5' primer and a J-beta primer mix characterized a second PCR of roughly 7 to 12 cycles. TCRdb reprocessed the 5' RACE reads via MiXCR and lists one record per CDR3 protein. The sample has about 640,000 distinct CDR3 sequences, around 54% seen once. The origin of this receptor is a man between 60 and 70 years old in good health. Material: blood. The V call is TRBV6-4, the J call TRBJ2-5; 13 bases map to TRBD2. The CDR3 here is CASSPTSGGLETQYF. CDR3 in DNA: TGTGCCAGCAGCCCGACTAGCGGGGGGTTGGAGACCCAGTACTTC.